The present TCR beta chain was sequenced within a study of identical twins (dated by TCRdb to the mid-2010s). Regarding the complete study: TCR alpha and beta repertoires from monozygotic twins, unrelated adults of various ages and cord blood were deep-sequenced to test whether fetal clonotypes persist. To rule out contamination, the twin experiments were replicated at different times with different library preparation protocols.

The CDR3 goes from the cysteine to the phenylalanine over 16 residues. Only the CDR3 DNA is retained, 48 bases long and in frame from the first base. Per the germline V gene (reference sequence), LNHNV is the CDR1 and YYDKDF is the CDR2. At the junction V is shortened by 1 base and J by 3 bases, with 14 bases in between. Libraries were prepared through 5' RACE. TCRdb shows the sequencer as Illumina HiSeq 2000. Template switching added a universal primer binding site, and the final cDNA carried a unique molecular identifier that allowed TCR cDNA molecules to be counted accurately. Specific primers in the conserved constant-segment region were used to synthesize first-strand cDNA for the TCR alpha and beta chains. To control for contamination, every cDNA library was double barcoded, receiving both a SMART-Mk sample barcode and Illumina barcodes. Two successive PCR steps introduced TruSeq adapter sequences along with Illumina sample barcodes. Sequencing of the TCR alpha and beta cDNA libraries was done on the Illumina HiSeq platform using custom primers. The paper's data handling went like this. MiGEC was used to process raw reads and extract unique molecular identifiers, and MiXCR was used to find CDR3 positions. For each individual, recombination models were inferred using an EM algorithm with the repgenHMM and IGoR tools. Shared clonotype analysis was performed with the tcR package in R, normalizing sharing by the product of cloneset sizes. To study raw recombination without the effects of thymic and clonal selection, out-of-frame nonproductive sequences were analyzed. The raw public data were reprocessed by TCRdb itself: fastp quality trimming at Q25, MiXCR clonotype calling, in-frame beta chains only. Rows matching on CDR3 protein sequence are summarized as one entry with the most common DNA and genes. TCRdb's processing, not the authors' own work, is the source of the V and J calls. This sample holds hundreds of thousands of distinct CDR3 sequences; 8.5% to 9.5% were observed only once. The top ten constitute 0.8% to 1% of the sample.

Study-wide findings and limitations: Out-of-frame TCR alpha sharing in monozygotic twins was systematically underestimated by recombination models, whereas sharing between unrelated individuals was in agreement with the recombination models. Zero-insertion analyses could be partly confounded by invariant T cells such as MAIT and iNKT, though diverse VJ usage argued against such confounding for most clonotypes. A weaker excess of twin sharing was found in beta out-of-frame sequences because the signal-to-noise ratio was lowered by fewer shared sequences. Out-of-frame TCR alpha sequences shared between twins showed an excess of low generation-probability sequences compared with coincidental sharing between unrelated individuals. Fewer insertions were carried by abundant cord blood beta clonotypes; a weaker similar trend was observed in young adult naive repertoires, while no such trend was observed in memory repertoires. Because the same donors could not be followed over many years, conclusions were based on cross-sectional statistical analysis.

The table lists this clonotype with a few counts. What antigen it recognizes has not been identified. No per-base quality is available; no much larger clone lies one base away. Every donor was a healthy Caucasian. The twin cohort consisted of three pairs of female monozygotic twins, all aged roughly 18 to 30 years. Peripheral blood mononuclear cells were the source from which RNA for the TCR libraries was isolated. The same data also contributed to another study, on yellow fever vaccine responses in identical twins. Looking at the second paper: According to the authors, in identical twins the way T cells responded to vaccination appeared partly convergent and partly personalized. Focusing on identical twins, the study followed the T cell clones that responded to the vaccine, and did so with precision.

This clonotype was sampled from a woman aged 18-30 years in good health. Material: PBMCs. Recombination linked TRBV15 to TRBJ2-3, with an unclear D gene assignment. The encoded CDR3 is CATSRGESLGTDTQYF. The DNA reads as follows: TGTGCCACCAGCAGAGGAGAGAGTCTGGGGACAGATACGCAGTATTTT.